The clone carrying this T cell receptor beta chain occurred a few times. No antigen is known for it. This sample was taken from a study of response to subunit inactivated influenza vaccine. General study findings and limits: The authors put forward the suggestion that each seasonal influenza vaccination may bring in only a limited number of new T cells.

TCRdb ran MiXCR on the RT-PCR reads and lists one entry per CDR3 protein. Of around 760,000 distinct CDR3 sequences in the sample, over 11% were seen once. This specimen was PBMCs from blood, taken around 14 days before vaccination. The sequence was obtained from a man aged 50-59 years who received an inactivated influenza vaccine.

CDR3 in amino acids: CASSPASNKNIQYF. CDR3 sequence (DNA): TGTGCCAGCAGCCCGGCCAGCAACAAAAACATTCAGTACTTC. The J gene is TRBJ2-4, the V gene TRBV14; D remains ambiguous. Germline CDR1 is SGHDN and CDR2 is FVKESK. The CDR3 is made up of 14 amino acids. Trimming removed 4 bases at V and 3 bases at J, with 10 bases between. Looking up the rest from reference TRBV14 and TRBJ2-4 gives the full variable domain: EAGVTQFPSHSVIEKGQTVTLRCDPISGHDNLYWYRRVMGKEIKFLLHFVKESKQDESGMPNNRFLAERTGGTYSTLKVQPAELEDSGVYFCASSPASNKNIQYFGAGTRLSVL.